This is a list of T cell receptor beta chains from one sample in a study of T cell repertoires in aging, cancer and after chemotherapy. TCRdb called the multiplex PCR reads again in MiXCR, with one record for every CDR3 protein. The sample consists of several thousand distinct CDR3 sequences, approximately 31% of them appearing once. Sequencing used blood. The receptors were sampled from a human donor in good health. The donor label of this sample is uncertain. Both conserved end residues are part of each CDR3. A D gene is named only where the DNA matches it firmly. Rows give clone size only sometimes, using once, few, many, or a class for an expanded clone.

d_gene	v_gene	j_gene	abundance	CDR3nt	CDR3aa
NA	TRBV27	TRBJ1-2	NA	TGTGCCAGCAGTCCCCCGCCTAGTTGGGGTGGCTACACCTTC	CASSPPPSWGGYTF
NA	TRBV5-1	TRBJ2-7	NA	TGCGCCAGCAGCCGCGTTCTACCCGGGACAAACTACGAGCAGTACTTC	CASSRVLPGTNYEQYF
NA	TRBV6-1	TRBJ2-3	few	TGTGCCAGCAGAGCGGGCTCCACAGATACGCAGTATTTT	CASRAGSTDTQYF
NA	TRBV15	TRBJ1-1	NA	TGTGCCACCAGCGTCCGAGTTGACACTGAAGCTTTCTTT	CATSVRVDTEAFF
TRBD2	TRBV6-5	TRBJ2-5	medium-sized	TGTGCCAGCCACCTTAGCGGGGCGGAGACCCAGTACTTC	CASHLSGAETQYF
TRBD1	TRBV6-5	TRBJ1-1	few	TGTGCCAGCAGGATGGGACAGTCGAACACTGAAGCTTTCTTT	CASRMGQSNTEAFF
NA	TRBV15	TRBJ1-1	few	TGTGCCACCAGCAGAGCAACCTCGGACAGTGAAGCTTTCTTT	CATSRATSDSEAFF
TRBD1	TRBV6-5	TRBJ2-7	NA	TGTGCCAGCAGGCCCGGGACAGGGTACCTCGAGCAGTACTTC	CASRPGTGYLEQYF
TRBD1	TRBV5-1	TRBJ1-2	NA	TGTGCCAGCAGCGGCGCCCCGGACAGGGGTTATGGCTACACCTTC	CASSGAPDRGYGYTF
NA	TRBV6-1	TRBJ2-7	NA	TGTGCCAGCAGAGAAGCCTTCTACGAGCAGTACTTC	CASREAFYEQYF
TRBD2	TRBV19	TRBJ2-1	few	TGTGCCAGTAGGGGACTAGCGGGGGCCCTCAAATTGTTCTTC	CASRGLAGALKLFF
TRBD1	TRBV12-3/TRBV12-4	TRBJ1-1	NA	TGTGCCAGCAGTTGGACAGGCTTGAACACTGAAGCTTTCTTT	CASSWTGLNTEAFF
NA	TRBV5-5	TRBJ1-3	few	TGTGCCAGCAGCTTGGATCTGGGGGTAAACACCATATATTTT	CASSLDLGVNTIYF
NA	TRBV7-2	TRBJ1-2	NA	TGTGCCAGCAGCCCAGTTGGGTATGGCTACACCTTC	CASSPVGYGYTF
NA	TRBV4-3	TRBJ2-5	NA	TGCGCCAGCAGCCAAGGGCAGGGGGAGACCCAGTACTTC	CASSQGQGETQYF
NA	TRBV6-5	TRBJ2-7	NA	TGTGCCAGCAGTTATTCACAGGGTTCCTACGAGCAGTACTTC	CASSYSQGSYEQYF
NA	TRBV7-9	TRBJ2-1	NA	TGTGCCAGCAGCCGGGGGCACAGGGGTGAGCAGTTCTTC	CASSRGHRGEQFF
TRBD1	TRBV29-1	TRBJ2-1	NA	TGCAGCGTTGAAATGGACAGGGGTTACAATGAGCAGTTCTTC	CSVEMDRGYNEQFF
TRBD1	TRBV10-3	TRBJ1-2	once	TGTGCCATCAGTGAACTTGTGTCTGACAGGGGGCGCGGCTATGGCTACACCTTC	CAISELVSDRGRGYGYTF
NA	TRBV15	TRBJ2-7	NA	TGTGCCACCAGCAGAGACCCGACAGGCTCCTACGAGCAGTACTTC	CATSRDPTGSYEQYF
NA	TRBV5-6	TRBJ1-2	NA	TGTGCCAGCAGCTCCGATGGGGGCTGGTCTAGGGGTCCCTTC	CASSSDGGWSRGPF
TRBD2	TRBV5-1	TRBJ2-3	few	TGCGCCAGCAGCTTGGAAGGGAGCGGGGGGATAGATACGCAGTATTTT	CASSLEGSGGIDTQYF
NA	TRBV27	TRBJ1-2	NA	TGTGCCAGCAGTTTATCCCTGGGAGCAATCTATGGCTACACCTTC	CASSLSLGAIYGYTF
NA	TRBV7-9	TRBJ1-5	once	TGTGCCAGCAGCTTAGGAATTGCTGCCTGGGAGAATCAGCCCCAGCATTTT	CASSLGIAAWENQPQHF
NA	TRBV5-1	TRBJ2-7	few	TGCGCCAGCAGCTTGGACAGCACCTACGAGCAGTACTTC	CASSLDSTYEQYF
TRBD1	TRBV28	TRBJ1-2	NA	TGTGCCAGCAGTACTACCCTGACAGGGCGCGGCTACACCTTC	CASSTTLTGRGYTF
TRBD1	TRBV6-1	TRBJ2-7	NA	TGTGCCAGCTTTGGTCCAGCCCAATCCGGGACAGGGAAAATATACGAGCAGTACTTC	CASFGPAQSGTGKIYEQYF
NA	TRBV19	TRBJ1-1	NA	TGTGCCAGTAGTATAGAATTGACAGATGAAGCTTTCTTT	CASSIELTDEAFF
TRBD1	TRBV27	TRBJ1-2	few	TGTGCCAGCAGGATGGGACAGGTCTATGGCTACACCTTC	CASRMGQVYGYTF
TRBD1	TRBV19	TRBJ2-1	medium-sized	TGTGCCAGTAGTATACAGGGGGCGTTTGGCTACAATGAGCAGTTCTTC	CASSIQGAFGYNEQFF
NA	TRBV6-6	TRBJ1-2	NA	TGTGCCAGCAGTTCGGACAGCTATGGCTACACCTTC	CASSSDSYGYTF
NA	TRBV6-2/TRBV6-3	TRBJ2-3	NA	TGTGCCAGCAGTTACTCGAAGTACGGGACGCAGTATTTT	CASSYSKYGTQYF
NA	TRBV19	TRBJ1-5	few	TGTGCCAGTAGTCCAGTAGGCTTAACTCAGCCCCAGCATTTT	CASSPVGLTQPQHF
TRBD2	TRBV27	TRBJ2-5	few	TGTGCCAGCATGGGACTAGGGGGGATCCAAGAGACCCAGTACTTC	CASMGLGGIQETQYF
NA	TRBV27	TRBJ2-5	few	TGTGCCAGCAGTCAAGGAACTCGCACTCAAGAGACCCAGTACTTC	CASSQGTRTQETQYF
TRBD1	TRBV7-9	TRBJ1-3	NA	TGTGCCAGCAGCCTAAGACAGGGGGCCTTTGGAAACACCATATATTTT	CASSLRQGAFGNTIYF
NA	TRBV15	TRBJ1-5	few	TGTGCCACCAGCAGAGATTTAGGGCCTCAGCCCCAGCATTTT	CATSRDLGPQPQHF
TRBD1	TRBV6-2/TRBV6-3	TRBJ1-5	NA	TGTGCCAGCAGTTATAGGGACAGGCCTAATCAGCCCCAGCATTTT	CASSYRDRPNQPQHF
TRBD2	TRBV7-2	TRBJ2-7	NA	TGTGCCAGCAGCTTAGCACTAGCGGACCCCTACGAGCAGTACTTC	CASSLALADPYEQYF
NA	TRBV27	TRBJ2-5	NA	TGTGCCAGCAGTTTATACAGACATCAAGAGACCCAGTACTTC	CASSLYRHQETQYF
TRBD2	TRBV7-2	TRBJ2-6	NA	TGTGCCAGCGTCTTTAGCCGTCGCGGGGGGCTCTATTACTCTGGGGCCAACGTCCTGACTTTC	CASVFSRRGGLYYSGANVLTF
TRBD2	TRBV7-2	TRBJ2-5	NA	TGTGCCAGCAGCTTAGCAGGACTAGCGGCGGAGACCCAGTACTTC	CASSLAGLAAETQYF
NA	TRBV18	TRBJ1-4	NA	TGTGCCAGCTCACAGGGACATTCTGAAAAACTGTTTTTT	CASSQGHSEKLFF
TRBD1	TRBV19	TRBJ1-2	medium-sized	TGTGCCAGTAGTATACGGACAGGGCACAACTATGGCTACACCTTC	CASSIRTGHNYGYTF
NA	TRBV24-1	TRBJ2-5	NA	TGTGCCACCAGTGATTCTAGGGGGATAGAGACCCAGTACTTC	CATSDSRGIETQYF
NA	TRBV29-1	TRBJ1-2	medium-sized	TGCAGCGTTGAAGATTGGACAGCCAACTATGGCTACACCTTC	CSVEDWTANYGYTF
NA	TRBV5-1	TRBJ2-7	NA	TGCGCCAGCAGCTTGGAAGTGGGGCCGAGCTCCTACGAGCAGTACTTC	CASSLEVGPSSYEQYF
NA	TRBV10-1	TRBJ2-6	NA	TGCGCCAGCAGTGGACAGGGAGGAATGAGGTCTGGGGCCAACGTCCTGACTTTC	CASSGQGGMRSGANVLTF
TRBD1	TRBV13	TRBJ1-1	medium-sized	TGTGCCAGCCGGACAGGGGGCGCGAACACTGAAGCTTTCTTT	CASRTGGANTEAFF
TRBD1	TRBV5-4	TRBJ2-7	few	TGTGCCAGCAGCTCCGACAGGGGGAGGGACTACGAGCAGTACTTC	CASSSDRGRDYEQYF
NA	TRBV6-1	TRBJ1-5	NA	TGTGCCAGCAGTGAAGGAGGGGGTTGGGGGACCCAGCATTTT	CASSEGGGWGTQHF
TRBD2	TRBV29-1	TRBJ2-3	medium-sized	TGCAGCGCCCGCGGGGGAAGAGGGACAGATACGCAGTATTTT	CSARGGRGTDTQYF
NA	TRBV6-2/TRBV6-3	TRBJ2-7	few	TGTGCCAGCAGTTTAAAGGGGGAGTCCTACGAGCAGTACTTC	CASSLKGESYEQYF
TRBD1	TRBV12-3/TRBV12-4	TRBJ1-5	few	TGTGCCAGCAGTACAGGGGAGGGGAGCAATCAGCCCCAGCATTTT	CASSTGEGSNQPQHF